This T cell receptor (beta chain) came from a study of monozygotic twins with cystic fibrosis. Using immunoSEQ multiplex PCR, the repertoire was profiled, and TCRdb retains in-frame clones only, with some absent. The profile shows about 20,000 clones, approximately 96% of them singletons. Germline V gene data show CDR1 as WSHSY and CDR2 as SAAADI. The CDR3 runs to 13 residues. Trimming removed 2 bases from V and 6 bases from J, with 8 bases in between. Sample: blood. This chain connects TRBV10-2 to TRBJ1-5, with unresolved D. The clonotype was recovered from a girl aged 2 to 10 with cystic fibrosis. In DNA, the CDR3 is TGCGCCAGCAGTGAGATCCTGGTTCAGCCCCAGCATTTT. Translating gives CASSEILVQPQHF.